What follows are 9 T cell receptor beta chains derived from one specimen sequenced in a study of CD8+CD57+ T cells in acquired aplastic anemia. Genomic DNA constituted the template upon which TCR beta VDJ and CDR3 profiling was performed. TCRdb used MiXCR to reprocess the reads, holding one entry per CDR3 protein. Here the sample spans around 190,000 distinct CDR3 sequences, less than 65% being singletons. Sequencing input: sorted CD4+, CD8+, or CD8+CD57+ T cells (not recorded which) from PBMCs. The receptors stem from a human donor in good health, serving as a control.

This clonotype has at least ten counts. The rearrangement uses TRBV7-6 and TRBJ1-1, with a weak D call TRBD1 (5 bases). The V end lost 5 bases, the J end lost 0 bases, and 7 bases lay between the germline ends. The CDR3 consists of 13 residues. Per the germline V gene, CDR1 is SGHVS and CDR2 is FNYEAQ. The DNA of the CDR3 is TGTGCCAGCAGCCGGGACCTGAACACTGAAGCTTTCTTT. Translating it yields CASSRDLNTEAFF.

The chain is built from TRBV20-1 and TRBJ2-7, with D possibly matching TRBD1 (6 bases). This CDR3 is 13 amino acids long. V was clipped by 6 bases and J by 7 bases, with 19 bases between them. Germline V CDR1 and CDR2: DFQATT, SNEGSKA (reference sequence). CDR3 sequence: CSAAQGIPWEQYF. CDR3 nucleotide sequence: TGCAGTGCAGCCCAGGGGATCCCTTGGGAGCAGTACTTC.

The V call is TRBV7-8, the J call TRBJ2-3; D ambiguous. Trimming took off 5 bases at V and 4 bases at J, with 25 bases between the two ends. The CDR3 runs to 18 residues. The germline V gene has CDR1 SGHVS and CDR2 FQNEAQ. The DNA of the CDR3 is TGTGCCAGCAGCCCCCTGACCGCTAGTGTTAGTAGGTCAGATACGCAGTATTTT. Translated: CASSPLTASVSRSDTQYF.

As to this clonotype: A read error may produce the germline difference seen at one junction end. The gene calls are TRBV5-5 and TRBJ1-4; D perhaps matches TRBD1 (5 bases). The germline V gene has CDR1 SGHKS and CDR2 YYEKEE (reference sequence). The CDR3 loop spans 14 amino acids. This chain's CDR3 is CASSTQGWNEKLFF. DNA of the CDR3: TGCGCCAGCAGCACCCAGGGTTGGAATGAAAAACTGTTTTTT.

This sequence joins TRBV5-6 and TRBJ1-2; no firm D call. Germline CDR1 and CDR2: SGHDT and YYEEEE. Trimming stripped 4 bases from V and 2 bases from J, with 15 bases between. This CDR3 is 15 amino acids long. CDR3 nucleotides: TGTGCCAGCAGCCTCCTTACGAACCGAAACTATGGCTACACCTTC. Its protein is CASSLLTNRNYGYTF.

This sequence joins TRBV19 and TRBJ2-2; possible D gene TRBD2, 6 bases. V lost 6 bases and J lost 7, with 12 bases in between. This CDR3 is 13 amino acids long. The germline V gene encodes CDR1 LNHDA and CDR2 SQIVND (reference sequence). This CDR3 is CASRDWRGGELFF. In DNA, the CDR3 is TGTGCCAGTAGAGACTGGCGGGGCGGGGAGCTGTTTTTT.

This clonotype was counted at least ten times. The chain employs TRBV11-3 and TRBJ2-1, with 10 bases that match TRBD2. V trimming: 0 bases; J trimming: 2 bases; junction bases outside the gene matches: 7. The CDR3 length is 18 residues. Germline lookup yields CDR1 SGHNT and CDR2 YENEEA. The CDR3 DNA reads TGTGCCAGCAGCTTAGATCAGGGGGGGACTAGCGCCTACAATGAGCAGTTCTTC. Its translation: CASSLDQGGTSAYNEQFF. Full variable domain (outside the CDR3, taken from reference TRBV11-3 and TRBJ2-1): EAGVVQSPRYKIIEKKQPVAFWCNPISGHNTLYWYLQNLGQGPELLIRYENEEAVDDSQLPKDRFSAERLKGVDSTLKIQPAELGDSAVYLCASSLDQGGTSAYNEQFFGPGTRLTVL.

This clonotype was detected many times. CDR3 sequence (DNA): TGTGCCAGCAGTCCCCCCGATACAGGGGGGGGACATGGCTACACCTTC. Translation gives CASSPPDTGGGHGYTF. The rearrangement links TRBV28 to TRBJ1-2; 8 bases align to TRBD1. Trimming took 5 bases from V and 6 from J; bases not matched to a gene: 14. CDR1 and CDR2 from the germline V gene are MDHEN and SYDVKM. The CDR3 consists of 16 residues.

This clonotype has at least ten counts. This rearrangement joins TRBV4-1 to TRBJ2-5, with 7 bases lining up with TRBD1. This CDR3 has 12 amino acids. In germline, CDR1 is MGHRA, CDR2 YSYEKL. CDR3 protein: CAAGGSEETQYF. CDR3 sequence (DNA): TGCGCAGCAGGGGGTTCAGAAGAGACCCAGTACTTC.